A single sample gave rise to the 22 T cell receptor beta chains below, sequenced in a study of T-cell reconstitution after alpha-beta-depleted transplantation in children (dated by TCRdb to 2016 to 2017). What the treatment or condition label conveys for this sample: allogeneic hematopoietic cell transplantation with graft depleted of TCRalphabeta T cells and CD19 B cells. Libraries were prepared through PCR. Sequencing relied on an Illumina HiSeq 2500. TCR libraries were prepared with molecular barcoding, using unique molecular identifiers to normalize TCRbeta repertoire quantification. TCRdb reprocessing: public reads trimmed at Q25 with fastp, clones called with MiXCR, in-frame beta chains kept. CDR3 protein duplicates are merged, each entry listing the most common genes and DNA. The sample has about 27,000 distinct CDR3 sequences on record, roughly 6.3% of them singletons. The top ten clonotypes cover roughly 7% of the sample.

Material: PBMCs, mostly from graft donor cells, obtained 180 days after TCRalphabeta/CD19-depleted stem cell transplant. Receptors were obtained from a male patient younger than 18 who had a stem cell transplant for acute myeloid leukemia, so the T cells may come from the graft donor.

This clonotype was counted many times. The chain couples TRBV28 to TRBJ1-2; TRBD1 might be the D (6 bases). V was cut by 2 bases and J by 4 bases, with 11 bases left in between. Germline assignment: CDR1 MDHEN and CDR2 SYDVKM. The CDR3 contains 14 residues. The CDR3 region has the DNA TGTGCCAGCAGTTTAAGGGGGGGTGCCTATGGCTACACCTTC. It is translated as CASSLRGGAYGYTF.

This clonotype was seen ten or more times. The chain couples TRBV3-1 to TRBJ1-1, with D unclear. Trimming cost V 2 bases and J 1 base, with 11 bases left between them. Germline lookup yields CDR1 LGHDT and CDR2 YNNKEL (reference sequence). The CDR3 extends over 15 amino acids. The CDR3 loop is CASSQWQTENTEAFF. The CDR3 DNA is TGTGCCAGCAGCCAATGGCAGACGGAGAACACTGAAGCTTTCTTT.

In its sample, this clonotype was seen many times. This chain links TRBV6-2 or TRBV6-3 with TRBJ1-2; maybe TRBD1 (5 bases). This CDR3 has 14 residues. The V end lost 8 bases, the J end lost 4 bases, and 17 bases lay between the germline ends. CDR1 and CDR2 from the germline V gene are MNHEY and SVGEGT. The CDR3 DNA is TGTGCCAGCGGCTATCAGGGCCTCCCCTATGGCTACACCTTC. It encodes CASGYQGLPYGYTF.

In this sample, this clonotype turned up many times. The chain carries TRBV12-3 or TRBV12-4 and TRBJ2-1; D perhaps matches TRBD2 (5 bases). V was pared by 6 bases and J by 12 bases, with 15 bases between. The CDR3 spans 12 residues. CDR3 protein: CASSLQAAGQFF. The CDR3 DNA reads TGTGCCAGCAGCCTACAAGCGGCAGGGCAGTTCTTC.

In its sample, this clonotype was seen many times. The chain recombines TRBV20-1 with TRBJ2-7, with TRBD2 matching 11 bases. This CDR3 spans 15 amino acids. V trimming: 5 bases; J trimming: 2 bases; junction bases outside the gene matches: 8. Germline loops: CDR1 DFQATT, CDR2 SNEGSKA (reference sequence). CDR3 sequence reads: CSASKASGRTYEQYF. CDR3 coding DNA: TGCAGTGCTTCGAAGGCTAGCGGGAGGACCTACGAGCAGTACTTC.

In its sample, this clonotype was seen many times. The genes are TRBV28 and TRBJ2-4; a possible D gene is TRBD1 (5 bases). This CDR3 region has 20 residues. Germline CDR1 MDHEN, CDR2 SYDVKM. Trimming cost V 3 bases and J 3 bases, with 27 bases left between them. CDR3 sequence reads: CASSLWGPQVSLGHKNIQYF. In nucleotides, the CDR3 is TGTGCCAGCAGTTTGTGGGGCCCTCAGGTCAGTCTGGGTCACAAAAACATTCAGTACTTC.

At least ten counts were recorded for this clonotype. The gene calls are TRBV29-1 and TRBJ2-5, with 11 bases that match TRBD1. V lost 6 bases to trimming and J lost 3 bases; unmatched junction nucleotides: 12. Germline CDR1 SQVTM, CDR2 ANQGSEA. CDR3 length equals 16 residues. The CDR3 spells CSVARTGGKWEETQYF. The CDR3 region has the DNA TGCAGCGTAGCGAGGACAGGGGGCAAATGGGAAGAGACCCAGTACTTC.

In its sample, this clonotype ranks as medium-sized. The chain links TRBV7-8 to TRBJ2-2, with 10 bases fitting TRBD1. CDR1 and CDR2 from the germline V gene are SGHVS and FQNEAQ. This CDR3 is 15 amino acids long. V shed 5 bases and J 6 bases; nucleotides not matched to a gene: 6. CDR3 loop: CASSLRDRGAGELFF. The CDR3, as DNA: TGTGCCAGCAGCCTACGGGACAGGGGCGCCGGGGAGCTGTTTTTT.

This clonotype was counted many times. The CDR3 spells CASKRDSNYGYTF. In nucleotides, the CDR3 is TGTGCCAGCAAAAGGGACAGCAACTATGGCTACACCTTC. J is TRBJ1-2 and V is TRBV28, with 7 nucleotides matching TRBD1. The CDR3 runs to 13 residues. Losses at the gene ends were 7 bases for V and 2 bases for J; bases not matched to a gene: 4. Looked up from germline, CDR1 is MDHEN and CDR2 is SYDVKM.

The table lists this clonotype with many counts. This chain joins TRBV14 and TRBJ2-1; D may be TRBD2 (5 bases). CDR3 length: 14 residues. Germline V gene sequence: CDR1 SGHDN, CDR2 FVKESK. The V and J ends lost 0 bases and 13 bases respectively, with 16 bases between them. The CDR3 is CASSQDLRAEGQFF. The DNA of the CDR3 is TGTGCCAGCAGCCAAGATCTCCGAGCAGAGGGACAGTTCTTC.

The chain employs TRBV5-4 and TRBJ2-1; 14 bases are shared with TRBD2. Germline lookup yields CDR1 SGHNT and CDR2 YYREEE (reference sequence). The ends lost 4 bases at V and 6 bases at J; junction bases unmatched: 3. This CDR3 contains 15 residues. The CDR3 sequence: CASSRGTSGSNEQFF. The CDR3 region has the DNA TGTGCCAGCAGCCGCGGGACTAGCGGGAGCAATGAGCAGTTCTTC.

This clonotype was observed at least ten times. The chain couples TRBV12-3 or TRBV12-4 to TRBJ1-5, with 8 bases matching TRBD1. The V and J ends lost 1 base and 7 bases, in that order; junction bases with no gene match: 9. The CDR3 length is 16 residues. The CDR3 bases are TGTGCCAGCAGTTTAGAGGCAGGGGGCGCAGGGCAGCCCCAGCATTTT. It encodes CASSLEAGGAGQPQHF.

This clonotype came up many times. The chain is built from TRBV10-3 and TRBJ1-6; 8 nucleotides match TRBD1. The CDR3 contains 14 residues. CDR1 ENHRY and CDR2 SYGVKD come from the germline V gene. The V segment lost 9 bases and the J segment 6 bases; nucleotides outside the gene matches: 7. For the CDR3, the DNA is TGTGCCATTCAGGGGGCTGGGGGTAATTCACCCCTCCACTTT. It is translated as CAIQGAGGNSPLHF.

Details on this clonotype: A junction boundary mismatches the germline segment, possibly from a read error. J is TRBJ1-3 and V is TRBV10-3, with D perhaps TRBD1 (5 bases). There are 16 residues in the CDR3. Germline assignment: CDR1 ENHRY and CDR2 SYGVKD. Here the CDR3 DNA reads TGTGCCATCAGTGAGTCCGAGGGGAGCTCTGGAAACACCGTATATTTT. As protein: CAISESEGSSGNTVYF.

This clonotype was observed at least ten times. This chain links TRBV12-3 or TRBV12-4 with TRBJ2-1, with D perhaps TRBD1 or TRBD2 (6 bases each). The CDR3 runs 13 residues. V lost 6 bases, J lost 8 bases, and 14 bases lay in between. This chain's CDR3 is CASRLSGGHEQFF. The CDR3 bases are TGTGCCAGCAGGCTATCCGGGGGCCATGAGCAGTTCTTC.

This clonotype was counted a single time. The CDR3 region has the DNA TGTGCCAGGCGTGACAGGGGCCGCGAGCAGTACGTC. Residues: CARRDRGREQYV. This chain uses TRBV19 with TRBJ2-7; 8 bases match TRBD1. Germline-derived CDR1 and CDR2 are LNHDA and SQIVND (reference sequence). Trimming removed 9 bases from V and 6 bases from J; junction bases left unmatched: 7. The CDR3 runs to 12 residues.

A few counts support this clonotype. A read error is possible here, since a much larger clone lies one base away. The chain joins TRBV12-3 or TRBV12-4 to TRBJ2-4, with 11 bases lining up with TRBD2. The CDR3 length is 18 residues. This CDR3 reads CTSSLDLGSTSGSLVQYF. CDR3 nucleotides: TGTACCAGCAGTTTAGATTTGGGGTCTACTAGCGGGAGTTTGGTTCAGTACTTC.

This clonotype was observed at least ten times. The rearrangement joins TRBV5-6 to TRBJ1-1; 7 positions match TRBD1. Per the germline V gene, CDR1 is SGHDT and CDR2 is YYEEEE. The V gene end was trimmed by 3 bases and the J gene end by 6 bases; junction bases not matched to a gene: 8. CDR3 length: 14 residues. The CDR3 DNA reads TGTGCCAGCAGCTCACCGGGACAGAGCCCTGAAGCTTTCTTT. Its protein is CASSSPGQSPEAFF.

The table lists this clonotype with many counts. This chain links TRBV24-1 with TRBJ2-1; D might be TRBD1 (6 bases). The germline V and J ends were trimmed by 2 bases and 8 bases, with 15 bases remaining between them. Germline values: CDR1 KGHDR, CDR2 SFDVKD. The CDR3 runs to 15 residues. The CDR3 DNA reads as TGTGCCACCAGTGATTCCACGGACAGATTCTATGAGCAGTTCTTC. This gives the protein CATSDSTDRFYEQFF.

This clonotype has ten or more counts. This sequence joins TRBV28 and TRBJ1-2; D is ambiguous. The CDR3 is made up of 14 amino acids. V was clipped by 1 base and J by 4 bases, with 10 bases between them. Germline CDR1 and CDR2: MDHEN and SYDVKM. In DNA, the CDR3 is TGTGCCAGCAGTTTATTTGGGGAGATCTATGGCTACACCTTC. It yields the protein CASSLFGEIYGYTF.

By sample share, this clonotype is medium-sized. V and J are TRBV7-2 and TRBJ2-3, with 11 positions matching TRBD1. J gave up 10 bases and V 5 bases, and 8 bases lay outside the gene matches. Germline lookup yields CDR1 SGHTA and CDR2 FQGNSA. This CDR3 is 14 amino acids long. The CDR3 nucleotides read TGTGCCAGCAGCCAGGGACAGGGGGTTAAGTCGCAGTATTTT. It codes for CASSQGQGVKSQYF.

Ten or more counts support this clonotype. V and J are TRBV6-5 and TRBJ1-1; possibly TRBD1 for D (5 bases). CDR3 length: 14 amino acids. V dropped 2 bases and J dropped 4 bases, with 11 bases sitting between them. CDR1 is MNHEY and CDR2 is SVGAGI in the germline V gene. The CDR3 DNA is TGTGCCAGCAGTTACACGGGGGTGGTCACTGAAGCTTTCTTT. It translates to CASSYTGVVTEAFF.